This is a list of T cell receptor beta chains from one sample in a study of a mutant IDH1 vaccine in newly diagnosed glioma. Only in-frame clones appear in the TCRdb table, and some are missing; sequencing was by immunoSEQ multiplex PCR. The data show around 31,000 clones, around 89% seen once. These receptors have no identified antigens. The sequencing here drew on PBMCs, taken from a glioma patient whose treatment included an IDH1 peptide vaccine. The source is a man younger than 35 with glioma. Each CDR3 is given with its conserved first and last residue. A D gene is named only where the DNA matches it firmly. Part of the rows lack a size; the others show once, few, many or a class for expanded clones.

d_call,v_call,j_call,clone_size,cdr3_aa,cdr3_nt
-,TRBV7-2,TRBJ2-2,-,CASSLRAATGELFF,TGTGCCAGCAGCCTCCGGGCCGCCACCGGGGAGCTGTTTTTT
-,TRBV28,TRBJ2-3,hyperexpanded,CASTERGIDTQYF,TGTGCCAGCACCGAAAGGGGGATAGATACGCAGTATTTT
TRBD2,TRBV7-9,TRBJ2-7,-,CASSLWGLASYEQYF,TGTGCCAGCAGCTTATGGGGACTAGCGAGTTACGAGCAGTACTTC
-,TRBV27,TRBJ1-4,-,CASSLRGTADEKLFF,TGTGCCAGCAGCCTCCGCGGGACCGCGGATGAAAAACTGTTTTTT
-,TRBV5-6,TRBJ1-5,-,CASSFQGRNQPQHF,TGTGCCAGCAGCTTCCAGGGGCGCAATCAGCCCCAGCATTTT
-,TRBV6-5,TRBJ1-6,-,CASSPTVNSPLHF,TGTGCCAGCAGTCCGACAGTAAATTCACCCCTCCACTTT
TRBD1,TRBV19,TRBJ1-1,-,CASSIAGTATEAFF,TGTGCCAGTAGTATTGCCGGGACAGCTACAGAAGCTTTCTTT
TRBD2,TRBV2,TRBJ2-7,-,CASTPTSGAAYEQYF,TGTGCCAGCACCCCGACTAGCGGAGCAGCCTACGAGCAGTACTTC
TRBD2,TRBV4-3,TRBJ2-2,-,CASSQENRLAGDTGELFF,TGCGCCAGCAGCCAAGAAAATAGGCTAGCGGGAGACACCGGGGAGCTGTTTTTT
TRBD1,TRBV6-5,TRBJ1-3,few,CASRAGGSGNTIYF,TGTGCCTCCCGAGCAGGGGGTTCTGGAAACACCATATATTTT
TRBD1,TRBV27,TRBJ1-2,-,CASSLRTGGFYGYTF,TGTGCCAGCAGTCTCAGGACAGGAGGATTCTATGGCTACACCTTC
-,TRBV7-2,TRBJ1-2,-,CASRKGRDGGYTF,TGTGCCAGCAGAAAGGGCAGGGACGGAGGCTACACCTTC
TRBD2,TRBV7-9,TRBJ2-1,-,CASSLGTSDHNEQFF,TGTGCCAGCAGCTTAGGGACTAGCGACCACAATGAGCAGTTCTTC
-,TRBV19,TRBJ1-2,-,CAYKSPNYGYTF,TGTGCTTACAAAAGTCCTAACTATGGCTACACCTTC
TRBD2,TRBV4-1,TRBJ2-5,-,CASSQDGLAGFQETQYF,TGCGCCAGCAGCCAAGATGGACTAGCGGGATTCCAAGAGACCCAGTACTTC
-,TRBV6-5,TRBJ1-1,-,CASSRGMWAFF,TGTGCCAGTTCTCGGGGCATGTGGGCTTTCTTT
-,TRBV19,TRBJ2-7,-,CASSIRDGSYEQYF,TGTGCCAGTAGTATCCGGGACGGCTCCTACGAGCAGTACTTC
-,TRBV29-1,TRBJ2-7,-,CSVEGSGLSYEQYF,TGCAGCGTTGAAGGTTCCGGGCTCTCCTACGAGCAGTACTTC
TRBD1,TRBV5-1,TRBJ1-1,-,CASSQGAMNTEAFF,TGCGCCAGCAGCCAGGGGGCTATGAACACTGAAGCTTTCTTT
-,TRBV29-1,TRBJ2-5,-,CSGGYRDPHPHQETQYF,TGCAGCGGGGGTTACAGGGATCCCCACCCCCACCAAGAGACCCAGTACTTC
TRBD2,TRBV9,TRBJ2-2,once,CASSEALAGGFGELFF,TGTGCCAGCAGCGAGGCCCTAGCGGGAGGTTTCGGGGAGCTGTTTTTT
-,TRBV5-6,TRBJ2-2,-,CASSLARGTGELFF,TGTGCCAGCAGCTTGGCTCGCGGGACCGGGGAGCTGTTTTTT
-,TRBV15,TRBJ2-7,-,CATSPGPPTYEQYF,TGTGCCACCAGCCCCGGACCCCCAACCTACGAGCAGTACTTC
-,TRBV4-2,TRBJ2-7,-,CASSQSVTEQYF,TGTGCCAGCAGCCAGAGTGTTACCGAGCAGTACTTC
-,TRBV7-2,TRBJ1-1,-,CASSLSPQNTEAFF,TGTGCCAGCAGCCTCTCCCCCCAGAACACTGAAGCTTTCTTT
-,TRBV4-2,TRBJ2-6,-,CASSPIGGVLTF,TGTGCCAGCAGTCCCATTGGGGGGGTCCTGACTTTC
TRBD2,TRBV6-4,TRBJ2-3,-,CASSGVAGSTDTQYF,TGTGCCAGCAGTGGGGTAGCGGGAAGCACAGATACGCAGTATTTT
TRBD1,TRBV10-2,TRBJ2-7,-,CASSEGQVNYEQYF,TGCGCCAGCAGTGAGGGACAGGTCAACTACGAGCAGTACTTC
-,TRBV7-8,TRBJ1-2,-,CASSPLLLNYGYTF,TGTGCCAGCAGCCCGCTGCTTTTGAACTATGGCTACACCTTC
-,TRBV7-9,TRBJ2-7,-,CASQIPPGEQYF,TGTGCCAGTCAAATCCCCCCGGGCGAGCAGTACTTC
-,TRBV5-1,TRBJ1-1,once,CASSLGGGVNTEAFF,TGCGCCAGCAGCCTCGGTGGGGGGGTGAACACTGAAGCTTTCTTT
-,TRBV2,TRBJ2-5,-,CASSGGPETQYF,TGTGCCAGCAGTGGGGGGCCGGAGACCCAGTACTTC
-,TRBV6-5,TRBJ1-1,-,CASSYSLFALNTEAFF,TGTGCCAGCAGTTACTCCCTTTTTGCGCTGAACACTGAAGCTTTCTTT
-,TRBV5-4,TRBJ2-7,few,CASGKPEVDTQYF,TGTGCCAGCGGGAAACCGGAGGTGGATACGCAGTACTTC
TRBD1,TRBV25-1,TRBJ2-7,-,CASSGKGGRGRPYEQYF,TGTGCCAGCAGTGGGAAGGGCGGTAGGGGGCGACCCTACGAGCAGTACTTC
TRBD1,TRBV19,TRBJ1-2,-,CASSPGTGLNYGYTF,TGTGCCAGTAGTCCGGGGACAGGACTAAACTATGGCTACACCTTC
TRBD1,TRBV2,TRBJ1-2,-,CASSDRTDRAEGYTF,TGTGCCAGCAGTGATAGAACCGACAGGGCGGAAGGCTACACCTTC
TRBD1,TRBV30,TRBJ1-4,-,CAWSVRGQGEKLFF,TGTGCCTGGAGTGTACGAGGACAGGGCGAAAAACTGTTTTTT
TRBD2,TRBV5-5,TRBJ2-1,-,CASSNSGSSYNEQFF,TGTGCCAGCAGCAATAGCGGGAGCTCCTACAATGAGCAGTTCTTC
-,TRBV21-1,TRBJ1-4,-,CASTQRGGRGVTNEKLFF,TGTGCCAGCACCCAAAGGGGGGGGCGCGGGGTGACTAATGAAAAACTGTTTTTT
TRBD1,TRBV5-4,TRBJ1-1,-,CASSLAAGTGVNTEAFF,TGTGCCAGCAGCTTGGCCGCCGGGACAGGGGTGAACACTGAAGCTTTCTTT
-,TRBV13,TRBJ1-5,-,CASSLSSNQPQHF,TGTGCCAGCAGCTTATCTAGCAATCAGCCCCAGCATTTT
-,TRBV10-3,TRBJ1-1,-,CAISTRGVNTEAFF,TGTGCCATCAGCACGCGAGGTGTGAACACTGAAGCTTTCTTT
-,TRBV19,TRBJ2-2,-,CARIPGTEKANTGELFF,TGTGCCAGGATCCCCGGGACGGAAAAAGCGAACACCGGGGAGCTGTTTTTT
TRBD1,TRBV4-3,TRBJ1-1,-,CASSQSRTGANTEAFF,TGCGCCAGCAGCCAAAGCCGCACAGGGGCGAACACTGAAGCTTTCTTT
TRBD1,TRBV19,TRBJ2-5,-,CASSQGARETQYF,TGTGCCAGTTCACAGGGGGCGCGGGAGACCCAGTACTTC
-,TRBV28,TRBJ1-6,-,CASSLKHYNSPLHF,TGTGCCAGCAGTTTGAAACACTATAATTCACCCCTCCACTTT
TRBD2,TRBV19,TRBJ2-5,-,CASSGTSGFETQYF,TGTGCCAGTAGCGGGACTAGCGGATTTGAGACCCAGTACTTC
-,TRBV5-1,TRBJ1-3,-,CASSLDRRGGSGNTIYF,TGCGCCAGCAGCTTGGACCGCCGGGGGGGATCAGGAAACACCATATATTTT
TRBD2,TRBV6-1,TRBJ2-7,once,CASRGSGPAYEQYF,TGTGCCAGCAGAGGTAGCGGGCCAGCCTACGAGCAGTACTTC